This T cell receptor (beta chain) was identified during a study of shared clonotypes between healthy human individuals. Naive CD8 cells comprised CD45RO-negative, CCR7-positively selected cells, excluding terminally differentiated effector memory CD45RA+ cells. Each sample came from a Caucasian adult donor living in Nashville, Tennessee. Worth noting for this clone: Its antigen is unknown.

Clones were read by immunoSEQ multiplex PCR, and TCRdb kept only the in-frame ones, dropping some. Of about 2.2 million clones in the sample, just over 90% are singletons; the top ten hold roughly 1.7%. Study observations and caveats: Generally, naive subsets came out with larger estimated richness than memory subsets. Only blood underwent sampling, and tissue repertoires likely differ.

The CDR3 has 18 amino acids. The germline CDR1 and CDR2 sequences are SGDLS and YYNGEE. V trimming: 0 bases; J trimming: 1 base; junction bases outside the gene matches: 11. The sample comprised naive CD8+ T cells from PBMCs. V gene TRBV9 combines with J gene TRBJ2-5; 8 nucleotides align to TRBD2. The TCR comes from a man aged 18 to 35 in good health. Some clones in this sample may be carry-over from other donors' samples. CDR3 sequence: CASSVAGEGLAGQETQYF. The CDR3 nucleotides read TGTGCCAGCAGCGTAGCGGGGGAAGGGCTAGCGGGCCAAGAGACCCAGTACTTC.